The table lists the clone carrying this TCR beta chain with many counts. Its specificity is not known. CDR3 length: 14 residues. Germline V CDR1 and CDR2: SQVTM, ANQGSEA. Trimming at V came to 6 bases and at J to 3 bases, leaving 10 bases not matched to a gene. From roughly 390 ng of RNA, a library with molecular barcoded alpha/delta and beta/gamma adaptors was made. Via MiXCR, TCRdb re-called the reads, giving one row per CDR3 protein. Of about 130,000 distinct CDR3 sequences in the sample, over 10% are singletons; the top ten hold approximately 11%. The entry originates in a study of read filtering for tumor transcriptome and immune sequencing. Background on the study: R-ISS stage counts were roughly 8 for I, roughly 15 for II, about seven for III.

Notes on the study in general: Roughly 82% of IR-seq clonotypes had a single read, yet these held roughly 3.3% of reads. Sorted CD138-negative bone marrow cells were not purified T cells.

The TCR was taken from a donor aged 40 or over with multiple myeloma. The chain links TRBV29-1 to TRBJ2-7; TRBD1 matches 8 bases. Sample: a population of CD138-negative cells sorted from bone marrow. The CDR3, as DNA: TGCAGCGTCGCGAGGGACAGGTCTGGCTACGAGCAGTACTTC. Translation: CSVARDRSGYEQYF.